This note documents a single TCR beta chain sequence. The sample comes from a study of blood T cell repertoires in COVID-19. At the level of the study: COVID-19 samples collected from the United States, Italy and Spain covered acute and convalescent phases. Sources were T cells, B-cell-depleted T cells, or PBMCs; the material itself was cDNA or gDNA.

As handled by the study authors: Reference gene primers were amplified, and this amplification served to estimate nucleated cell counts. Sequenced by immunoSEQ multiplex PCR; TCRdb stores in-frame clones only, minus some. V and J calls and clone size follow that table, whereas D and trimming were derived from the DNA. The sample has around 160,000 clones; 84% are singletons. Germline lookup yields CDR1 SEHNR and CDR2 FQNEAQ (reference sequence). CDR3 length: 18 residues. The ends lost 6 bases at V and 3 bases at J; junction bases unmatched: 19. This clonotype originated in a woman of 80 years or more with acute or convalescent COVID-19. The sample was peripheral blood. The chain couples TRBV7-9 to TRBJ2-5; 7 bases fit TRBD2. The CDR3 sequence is CASRPSLAVAGVKETQYF. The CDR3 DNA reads TGTGCCAGCAGGCCATCCCTAGCTGTCGCGGGAGTTAAAGAGACCCAGTACTTC.